Here is one T cell receptor (beta chain) with its context. Its specificity is not known. The V segment lost 5 bases and the J segment 6 bases; nucleotides outside the gene matches: 6. Germline V gene sequence: CDR1 MNHEY, CDR2 SMNVEV (reference sequence). This CDR3 contains 13 residues. This specimen belongs to a study of OX40 agonist ivuxolimab in advanced cancers. Points from the study as a whole: On average, a greater number of expanded clones characterised CD8+ T cells relative to CD4+.

On cycle 4 day 1 and cycle 7 day 1, as well as at baseline, blood was sampled. TCRdb's table, derived via immunoSEQ multiplex PCR, lists solely in-frame clones and lacks some. The table has some 51,000 clones, about 90% seen once. The sequenced sample was CD4+ or CD8+ T cells sorted from blood, obtained in a trial of the OX40 agonist ivuxolimab. This chain links TRBV27 with TRBJ2-7; 8 nucleotides agree with TRBD2. This TCR was sampled from an adult with an advanced solid tumor such as melanoma, head and neck, liver or kidney cancer. In nucleotides, the CDR3 is TGTGCCAGCAGTCCCGGGGGGGCGGCCGAGCAGTACTTC. Protein sequence: CASSPGGAAEQYF.